The clone carrying this TCR beta chain was seen just once. As processed by the authors: Amplified reference gene primers provided the basis for estimating nucleated cell counts. The protocol was immunoSEQ multiplex PCR, while the TCRdb copy is restricted to in-frame clones and leaves out a portion. V, J and clone size derive from that table, while D and trimming were established from the DNA sequence. The table shows about 150,000 clones, with about 90% occurring only once. The data are from a study of blood T cell repertoires in COVID-19. Study-level background: The origin of the acute and convalescent COVID-19 samples was the United States, Italy and Spain. From T cells, B-cell-depleted T cells, or PBMCs came the material, which was cDNA or gDNA.

Trimming shortened V by 7 bases and J by 4 bases, and 10 bases separated the two germline ends. The CDR3 spans 12 residues. CDR1 is LNHDA and CDR2 is SQIVND in the germline V gene (reference sequence). The sequence was obtained from a man between 50 and 59 years old with acute or convalescent COVID-19. The chain employs TRBV19 and TRBJ1-2; a weak D match, TRBD1 (6 bases). The sequenced sample consisted of peripheral blood. The CDR3 bases are TGTGCCAGTAAGGGGACAACCTATGGCTACACCTTC. This gives the protein CASKGTTYGYTF.